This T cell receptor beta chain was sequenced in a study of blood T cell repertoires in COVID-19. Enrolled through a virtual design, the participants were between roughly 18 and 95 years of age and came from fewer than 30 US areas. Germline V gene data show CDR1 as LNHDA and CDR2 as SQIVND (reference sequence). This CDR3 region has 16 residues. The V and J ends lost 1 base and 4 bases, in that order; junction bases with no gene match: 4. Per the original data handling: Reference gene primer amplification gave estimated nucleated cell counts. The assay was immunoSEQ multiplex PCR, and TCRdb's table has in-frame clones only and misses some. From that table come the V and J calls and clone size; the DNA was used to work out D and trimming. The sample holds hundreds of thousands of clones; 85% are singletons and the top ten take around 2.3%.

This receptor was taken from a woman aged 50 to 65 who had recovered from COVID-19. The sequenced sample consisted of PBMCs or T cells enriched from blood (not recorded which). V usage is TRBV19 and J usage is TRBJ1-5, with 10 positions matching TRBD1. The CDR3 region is CASSIGRGQGNQPQHF. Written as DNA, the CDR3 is TGTGCCAGTAGTATAGGGAGGGGACAGGGGAATCAGCCCCAGCATTTT.